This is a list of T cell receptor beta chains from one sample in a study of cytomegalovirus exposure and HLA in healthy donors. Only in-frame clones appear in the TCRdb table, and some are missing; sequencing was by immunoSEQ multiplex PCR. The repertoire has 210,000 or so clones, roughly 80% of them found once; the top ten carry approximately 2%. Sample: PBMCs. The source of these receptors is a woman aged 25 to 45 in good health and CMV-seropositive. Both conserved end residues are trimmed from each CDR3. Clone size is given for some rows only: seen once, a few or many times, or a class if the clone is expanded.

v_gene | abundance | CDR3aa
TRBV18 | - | ASSPPEGKGIQY
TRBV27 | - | ASSSGQDYGYT
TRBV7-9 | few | ASSLAYLSSGGQETQY
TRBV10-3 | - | AIRPGTGLGGYT
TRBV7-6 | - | ASSSRQGDWSPLH
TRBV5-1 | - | ASSLNTGEAYEQY
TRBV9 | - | ASSSSPRTDLNTEAF
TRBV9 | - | ASSVSPGSYEQY
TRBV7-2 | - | ASSVVAASYEQY
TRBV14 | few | ASSPSGLSSYNEQF
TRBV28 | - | ASSPTSGGKETQY
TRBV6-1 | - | ASRGQGIVGEQY
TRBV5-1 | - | ASSLETMQGYT
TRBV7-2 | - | ASSLVLAGETQY
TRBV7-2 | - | ASSLTGASYGYT
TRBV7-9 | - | ASSFSGTGNNEQF
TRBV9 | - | ASSVGGEQF
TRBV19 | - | ASSIGPLAGSRSNQPQH
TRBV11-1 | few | ASSLVGGLYGYT
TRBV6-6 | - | ASRQTGAADTQY
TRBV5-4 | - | ASSSGLTRAYEQY
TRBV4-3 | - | ASSQYQGDTEAF
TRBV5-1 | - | ASSLDGDYGYT
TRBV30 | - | AWRGEGELF
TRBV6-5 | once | ASSPAHSYEQY
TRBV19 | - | ASSKNRGRNTEAF
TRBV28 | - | ASSSSTATNEKLF
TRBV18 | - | ASSESTGSYEQY
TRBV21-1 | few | ASSKVKSRMGDRAPYEAF
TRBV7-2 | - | ASSVSGSYQETQY
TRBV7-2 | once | ASSLGGGVETQY
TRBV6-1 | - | ASSELRDRGPEAF
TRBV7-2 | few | ASSLGISGGAADTQY
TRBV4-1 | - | ASSQDRPGQETQY
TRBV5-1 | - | ASSLEGVPSYNEQF
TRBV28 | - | ASSLSGVRETQY
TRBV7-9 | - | ASSPGVEQY
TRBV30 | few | AWNGGIGNTIY
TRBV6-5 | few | ASSRTSGDNEQF
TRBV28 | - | ASRGGSGTEAF
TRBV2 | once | ASSGDRGLDEQY
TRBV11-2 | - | ASSPGQGATGYT
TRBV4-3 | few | ASSHGGAGTGELF
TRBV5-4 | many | ASSLAGTYEQY
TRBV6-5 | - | ASSRDGGSNQPQH
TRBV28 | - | ASSSAIGDRTYEQY
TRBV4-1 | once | ASSQAGTGGANVLT
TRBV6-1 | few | ASSEAFRRPQSGYT
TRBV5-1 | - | ASSSRGGNEKLF
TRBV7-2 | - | ASSVSGGAGGEQY
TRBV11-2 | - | ASSLTERRGYGYT
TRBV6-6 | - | ASSYSGAETQY
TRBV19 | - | ASSRGQGKTGELF
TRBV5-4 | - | ASSPPSGGGDGELF